The 14 T cell receptor beta chains reported below all come from one sample, sequenced in a study of T-cell memory formation after mild COVID-19. TCRdb reprocessed the 5' RACE reads via MiXCR and lists one record per CDR3 protein. The sample includes about 140,000 distinct CDR3 sequences, about 14% seen only once; the top ten take approximately 30%. Sequenced material: PBMCs or a T cell subset sorted from them (not recorded which). The receptors stem from an adult woman who had mild COVID-19 (a few samples of this study predate the infection). Cell type and time point are not known.

This chain uses TRBV6-5 with TRBJ2-7, with D possibly matching TRBD2 (6 bases). The V gene's germline CDR1 is MNHEY and CDR2 SVGAGI. There are 14 residues in the CDR3. The V and J ends lost 2 bases and 6 bases respectively, with 14 bases between them. The CDR3, as DNA: TGTGCCAGCAGTTACCTCGGGGGTGGGGTCGAGCAGTACTTC. Its protein is CASSYLGGGVEQYF.

This clonotype was recorded a few times. The J gene is TRBJ2-3, the V gene TRBV5-1; D is perhaps TRBD1 (7 bases). The CDR3 length is 15 residues. Trimming cost V 2 bases and J 6 bases, with 16 bases left between them. Per the germline V gene, CDR1 is SGHRS and CDR2 is YFSETQ. CDR3 sequence (DNA): TGCGCCAGCAGCTTCCCGGAGGGGGCGGTGGATACGCAGTATTTT. This sequence encodes CASSFPEGAVDTQYF. The full variable domain, in which reference TRBV5-1 and TRBJ2-3 provide the parts outside the CDR3, is KAGVTQTPRYLIKTRGQQVTLSCSPISGHRSVSWYQQTPGQGLQFLFEYFSETQRNKGNFPGRFSGRQFSNSRSEMNVSTLELGDSALYLCASSFPEGAVDTQYFGPGTRLTVL.

The chain uses TRBV29-1 and TRBJ2-7; D might be TRBD2 (7 bases). The germline V and J ends were trimmed by 6 bases and 2 bases, with 14 bases remaining between them. The germline V gene encodes CDR1 SQVTM and CDR2 ANQGSEA. The CDR3 totals 13 residues. The CDR3: CSVLGGATYEQYF. DNA for the CDR3: TGCAGCGTCTTGGGGGGGGCTACCTACGAGCAGTACTTC.

A few counts support this clonotype. The chain joins TRBV5-1 to TRBJ2-5; TRBD1 matches 10 bases. V gave up 4 bases and J gave up 5 bases; unmatched junction bases: 8. CDR3 length equals 15 residues. Looked up from germline, CDR1 is SGHRS and CDR2 is YFSETQ. The CDR3 region is CASSTGQGIKETQYF. CDR3 coding DNA: TGCGCCAGCAGCACGGGACAGGGGATTAAGGAGACCCAGTACTTC.

This clonotype was detected only a few times. J is TRBJ1-5 and V is TRBV19; maybe TRBD1 (5 bases). The V end lost 5 bases, the J end lost 2 bases, and 7 bases lay between the germline ends. Germline assignment: CDR1 LNHDA and CDR2 SQIVND (reference sequence). This CDR3 is built from 13 residues. The CDR3 is CASSDSGNQPQHF. CDR3 nucleotides: TGTGCCAGTAGTGACAGTGGCAATCAGCCCCAGCATTTT.

The chain recombines TRBV27 with TRBJ1-1; the D is unclear. The CDR3 consists of 14 residues. Per the germline V gene, CDR1 is MNHEY and CDR2 is SMNVEV (reference sequence). V shed 4 bases and J shed 5 bases, with 14 bases lying between them. The CDR3 coding sequence is TGTGCCAGCAGTTACGGAGCCGGTGGGACTGAAGCTTTCTTT. Its translation: CASSYGAGGTEAFF.

This clonotype was counted between two and nine times. The chain recombines TRBV6-1 with TRBJ2-5; D tentatively reads TRBD1 or TRBD2 (5 bases each). The CDR3 extends over 14 amino acids. V lost 3 bases and J lost 5, with 13 bases in between. Per germline, CDR1 MNHNS and CDR2 SASEGT. CDR3 sequence (DNA): TGTGCCAGCAGTGAGACGATTTGGGGGGAGACCCAGTACTTC. Translated: CASSETIWGETQYF.

This clonotype was detected a few times. The rearrangement links TRBV24-1 to TRBJ2-1; D unclear. Germline values: CDR1 KGHDR, CDR2 SFDVKD. CDR3 length: 13 residues. The V end lost 5 bases, the J end lost 5 bases, and 9 bases lay between the germline ends. The CDR3 coding sequence is TGTGCCACCAGTGCTGAACTCGACAATGAGCAGTTCTTC. It is translated as CATSAELDNEQFF.

Ten or more counts support this clonotype. This chain links TRBV25-1 with TRBJ2-7; D perhaps matches TRBD2 (5 bases). CDR1 MGHDK and CDR2 SYGVNS come from the germline V gene. The V gene lost 9 bases and the J gene lost 7 bases, with 7 bases spanning the gap. CDR3 size: 9 residues. The CDR3 spells CASGEEQYF. CDR3 nucleotides: TGTGCCAGTGGGGAGGAGCAGTACTTC.

A few counts support this clonotype. This chain joins TRBV12-3 or TRBV12-4 and TRBJ1-5, with D perhaps TRBD1 (6 bases). The CDR3 totals 19 residues. With 2 bases removed from V and 0 bases from J, the gap between germline ends came to 20 bases. As DNA, the CDR3 is TGTGCCAGCAGTTTAAGTATGCAGGGGATGTATGCTAGCAATCAGCCCCAGCATTTT. Translation: CASSLSMQGMYASNQPQHF.

The chain is built from TRBV12-3 or TRBV12-4 and TRBJ1-1, with a weak D call TRBD1 (5 bases). There are 15 residues in the CDR3. V was shortened by 3 bases and J by 4 bases, with 15 bases between the two germline ends. CDR3 in DNA: TGTGCCAGCAGTTTTGGTGCAGGGCTTAGCACTGAAGCTTTCTTT. Translating it yields CASSFGAGLSTEAFF.

This clonotype has a count of ten or more. The rearrangement links TRBV4-1 to TRBJ2-7, with 7 positions matching TRBD1. The CDR3 loop spans 14 amino acids. V lost 5 bases and J lost 0; bases outside the gene matches: 4. Germline V CDR1 and CDR2: MGHRA, YSYEKL. The CDR3 DNA sequence: TGCGCCAGCAGCGCCCGGGACAGCTCCTACGAGCAGTACTTC. Its protein product is CASSARDSSYEQYF.

This clonotype showed up just a few times. V is TRBV5-8 and J is TRBJ2-7; TRBD1 agrees at 7 bases. Germline V CDR1 and CDR2: SGHTS, YDEGEE. V was pared by 3 bases and J by 2 bases, with 5 bases of the junction left unmatched. This CDR3 region has 14 residues. CDR3 amino acids: CASSYRDRAYEQYF. CDR3 DNA sequence: TGTGCCAGCAGCTACCGGGACAGAGCCTACGAGCAGTACTTC.

This clonotype was detected many times. The V call is TRBV4-3, the J call TRBJ2-1, with D possibly TRBD1 on 5 matching bases. The ends were cut back, 1 base at V and 4 bases at J, with 5 bases in the middle. The CDR3 is 13 residues long. Germline V CDR1 and CDR2: LGHNA, YSLEER. CDR3 in amino acids: CASSQGQYNEQFF. CDR3 nucleotides: TGCGCCAGCAGCCAAGGACAGTACAATGAGCAGTTCTTC.